The 16 T cell receptor beta chains below come from one sample, sequenced in a study of blood T cell repertoires in COVID-19. Data came from immunoSEQ multiplex PCR; TCRdb stores just in-frame clones and leaves some out. The sample carries some 370,000 clones, over 75% recorded once. Material: peripheral blood. These receptors were collected from a woman in her twenties or thirties with COVID-19, enrolled during active disease.

V gene TRBV5-1 combines with J gene TRBJ2-3; 11 nucleotides agree with TRBD2. Trimming cost V 0 bases and J 0 bases; bases outside gene matches: 9. Germline-derived CDR1 and CDR2 are SGHRS and YFSETQ. The CDR3 spans 19 residues. Here the CDR3 DNA reads TGCGCCAGCAGCTTGGTTGGTTGGTCTAGCGGGGGGAGCACAGATACGCAGTATTTT. Its translation is CASSLVGWSSGGSTDTQYF.

This chain links TRBV28 with TRBJ2-7; 7 nucleotides line up with TRBD2. Germline loops: CDR1 MDHEN, CDR2 SYDVKM. Losses at the gene ends were 5 bases for V and 7 bases for J; bases not matched to a gene: 11. The CDR3 length is 14 residues. This chain's CDR3 is CASSNPQGLREQYF. DNA of the CDR3: TGTGCCAGCAGTAACCCCCAGGGACTACGAGAGCAGTACTTC.

The rearrangement links TRBV29-1 to TRBJ1-1; 10 bases are shared with TRBD1. Trimming took 2 bases from V and 3 from J; bases not matched to a gene: 3. The CDR3 contains 14 residues. Germline loops: CDR1 SQVTM, CDR2 ANQGSEA. CDR3 nucleotides: TGCAGCGTTGAAAGGGACAGGGGTTACACTGAAGCTTTCTTT. It encodes CSVERDRGYTEAFF.

This clone showed up many times. The chain recombines TRBV5-5 with TRBJ2-3; 8 nucleotides align to TRBD1. The CDR3 length is 15 residues. The germline CDR1 and CDR2 sequences are SGHKS and YYEKEE (reference sequence). The J segment lost 3 bases and the V segment lost 0 bases, leaving 3 bases of the junction unmatched. The DNA for the CDR3 is TGTGCCAGCAGCTTGGTTCAGGGGGCTACAGATACGCAGTATTTT. Its protein product is CASSLVQGATDTQYF. The complete variable domain, with remaining parts taken from reference TRBV5-5 and TRBJ2-3, reads DAGVTQSPTHLIKTRGQQVTLRCSPISGHKSVSWYQQVLGQGPQFIFQYYEKEERGRGNFPDRFSARQFPNYSSELNVNALLLGDSALYLCASSLVQGATDTQYFGPGTRLTVL.

This chain joins TRBV2 and TRBJ2-2; 9 positions agree with TRBD2. Losses at the gene ends were 7 bases for V and 3 bases for J; bases not matched to a gene: 6. The germline V gene encodes CDR1 SNHLY and CDR2 FYNNEI. The length of the CDR3 is 15 residues. In DNA, the CDR3 is TGTGCCAGCAAAGGGCTAGCGGGATACACCGGGGAGCTGTTTTTT. Encoded protein: CASKGLAGYTGELFF.

The genes are TRBV20-1 and TRBJ1-2; perhaps TRBD1 as D (5 bases). The CDR3 covers 11 residues. Germline V gene sequence: CDR1 DFQATT, CDR2 SNEGSKA (reference sequence). The CDR3 DNA reads TGCAACGCAGCAGGGCCTTATGGCTACACCTTC. Translation gives CNAAGPYGYTF.

Comments on this clone: Other DNA sequences in the sample encode the same CDR3. The rearrangement joins TRBV7-3 to TRBJ2-3, with 7 positions matching TRBD2. CDR3 length equals 14 residues. Germline lookup yields CDR1 SGHTA and CDR2 FQGTGA. V shed 0 bases and J 3 bases; nucleotides not matched to a gene: 0. CDR3 amino acids: CASSLTSGTDTQYF. The CDR3 DNA reads as TGTGCCAGCAGCTTAACTAGCGGGACAGATACGCAGTATTTT.

V gene TRBV21-1 combines with J gene TRBJ2-5; TRBD2 is taken as the D call from the table, unchecked against the DNA. TRBV21-1 is listed as a pseudogene. There are 23 residues in the CDR3. The CDR3 here is CASSSRIGWGLAGKKGSKETQYF. CDR3 coding DNA: TGTGCCAGCAGCAGCAGAATTGGCTGGGGACTAGCGGGTAAGAAGGGAAGCAAAGAGACCCAGTACTTC.

For this clone: This specimen includes other DNA sequences encoding the same CDR3. V is TRBV28 and J is TRBJ1-5, with D perhaps TRBD1 (5 bases). Germline assignment: CDR1 MDHEN and CDR2 SYDVKM. V shed 1 base and J shed 6 bases, with 7 bases lying between them. The CDR3 has 13 amino acids. Written as DNA, the CDR3 is TGTGCCAGCAGTTTATCCGGGGGTCAGCCCCAGCATTTT. It encodes CASSLSGGQPQHF.

The chain carries TRBV4-3 and TRBJ2-4; 7 nucleotides agree with TRBD1. V lost 0 bases and J lost 1; bases outside the gene matches: 3. Germline CDR1 reads LGHNA; CDR2 reads YSLEER. This CDR3 spans 16 amino acids. The CDR3 sequence: CASSQDTGAAKNIQYF. Written as DNA, the CDR3 is TGCGCCAGCAGCCAAGATACAGGGGCGGCCAAAAACATTCAGTACTTC.

This chain joins TRBV7-9 and TRBJ1-3; the D gene is possibly TRBD1 (5 bases). The V gene lost 7 bases and the J gene lost 0 bases, with 10 bases spanning the gap. The CDR3 contains 14 residues. Germline CDR1 and CDR2: SEHNR and FQNEAQ (reference sequence). Here the CDR3 DNA reads TGTGCCAGCACTAGGGACTCCTCTGGAAACACCATATATTTT. Translated: CASTRDSSGNTIYF.

The rearrangement uses TRBV5-4 and TRBJ2-5; perhaps TRBD1 as D (5 bases). Trimming pared 4 bases from V and 3 bases from J, leaving 7 bases between. This CDR3 has 12 residues. Germline loops: CDR1 SGHNT, CDR2 YYREEE (reference sequence). The CDR3 loop reads CASSDRKETQYF. As DNA, the CDR3 is TGTGCCAGCAGCGACAGAAAAGAGACCCAGTACTTC.

CDR3 amino acids: CASSIAGGPQFF. CDR3 DNA: TGTGCCAGTAGTATCGCGGGAGGGCCGCAGTTCTTC. V usage is TRBV19 and J usage is TRBJ2-1; 9 bases agree with TRBD2. Trimming took 3 bases from V and 12 from J; bases not matched to a gene: 3. CDR3 length: 12 residues. Germline lookup yields CDR1 LNHDA and CDR2 SQIVND (reference sequence). The whole variable domain, remainder taken from reference TRBV19 and TRBJ2-1, is DGGITQSPKYLFRKEGQNVTLSCEQNLNHDAMYWYRQDPGQGLRLIYYSQIVNDFQKGDIAEGYSVSREKKESFPLTVTSAQKNPTAFYLCASSIAGGPQFFGPGTRLTVL.

The V call is TRBV7-6, the J call TRBJ2-1; 15 bases align to TRBD2. Losses at the gene ends were 4 bases for V and 1 base for J; bases not matched to a gene: 5. CDR3 size: 18 residues. The germline V gene encodes CDR1 SGHVS and CDR2 FNYEAQ. CDR3 DNA sequence: TGTGCCAGCAGCTCGGGACTAGCGGGAGGACGATCCTACAATGAGCAGTTCTTC. Translating it yields CASSSGLAGGRSYNEQFF.

This chain links TRBV27 with TRBJ2-5, with D uncertain. The CDR3 consists of 12 residues. Deletions cut 3 bases from V and 4 bases from J, with 6 bases between. Germline CDR1 reads MNHEY; CDR2 reads SMNVEV (reference sequence). In DNA form, the CDR3 reads TGTGCCAGCAGTTTCCGCGGAGAGACCCAGTACTTC. This sequence encodes CASSFRGETQYF.

This chain uses TRBV10-3 with TRBJ1-5, with 8 bases matching TRBD1. Germline V gene sequence: CDR1 ENHRY, CDR2 SYGVKD. This CDR3 is built from 13 residues. V was pared by 6 bases and J by 7 bases, with 5 bases of the junction left unmatched. The CDR3 sequence: CAISRGQGQPQHF. As DNA, the CDR3 is TGTGCCATCAGCAGAGGACAGGGCCAGCCCCAGCATTTT.